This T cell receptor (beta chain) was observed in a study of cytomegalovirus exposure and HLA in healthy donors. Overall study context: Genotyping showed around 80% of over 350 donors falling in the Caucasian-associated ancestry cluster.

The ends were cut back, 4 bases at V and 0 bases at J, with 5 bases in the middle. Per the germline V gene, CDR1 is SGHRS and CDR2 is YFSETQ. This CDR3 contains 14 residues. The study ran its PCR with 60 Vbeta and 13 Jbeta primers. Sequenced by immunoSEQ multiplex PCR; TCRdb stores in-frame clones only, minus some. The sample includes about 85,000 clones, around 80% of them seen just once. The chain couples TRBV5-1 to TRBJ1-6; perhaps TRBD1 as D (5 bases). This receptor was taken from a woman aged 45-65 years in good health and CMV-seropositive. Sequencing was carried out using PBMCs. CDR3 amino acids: CASSQGSYNSPLHF. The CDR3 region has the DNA TGCGCCAGCAGCCAGGGCTCCTATAATTCACCCCTCCACTTT.